The sequence of this TCR beta chain was determined in a study of blood T cell repertoires in COVID-19. Across the whole study: From the United States, Italy and Spain came samples of acute and convalescent COVID-19. T cells, B-cell-depleted T cells, or PBMCs supplied cDNA or gDNA.

This clone appeared once. During active infection, Seattle patients enrolled and were then monitored through disease. V lost 1 base and J lost 1, with 10 bases in between. Germline values: CDR1 MNHEY, CDR2 SMNVEV (reference sequence). CDR3 length: 15 amino acids. Per the study methods: The authors estimated nucleated cell counts from reference gene primer amplification. Produced via immunoSEQ multiplex PCR; TCRdb's table is partial and in-frame only. Clone size and V and J calls were adopted from that table, with D and trimming inferred from the DNA. The data show 200,000 to 300,000 clones, with around 90% seen just once and around 0.9% held by the top ten.

V gene TRBV27 combines with J gene TRBJ1-1, with a possible D match to TRBD1 (5 bases). The sequencing input was peripheral blood. This receptor was taken from a man aged 25 to 45 with COVID-19, enrolled during active disease. CDR3 region: CASSLLWGPNTEAFF. The CDR3 coding sequence is TGTGCCAGCAGTTTATTATGGGGCCCGAACACTGAAGCTTTCTTT.